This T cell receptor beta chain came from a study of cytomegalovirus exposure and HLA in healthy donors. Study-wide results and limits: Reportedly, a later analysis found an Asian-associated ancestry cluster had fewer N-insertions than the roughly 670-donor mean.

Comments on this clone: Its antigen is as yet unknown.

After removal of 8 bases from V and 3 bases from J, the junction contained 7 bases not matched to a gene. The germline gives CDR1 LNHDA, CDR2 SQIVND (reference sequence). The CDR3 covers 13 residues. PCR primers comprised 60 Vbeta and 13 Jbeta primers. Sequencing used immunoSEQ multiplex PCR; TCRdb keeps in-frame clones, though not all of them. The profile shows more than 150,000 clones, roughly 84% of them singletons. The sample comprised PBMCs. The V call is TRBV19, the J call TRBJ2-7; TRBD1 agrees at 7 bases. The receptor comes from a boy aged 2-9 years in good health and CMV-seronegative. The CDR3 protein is CASSRDSRYEQYF. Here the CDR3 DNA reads TGTGCCAGTTCACGGGACAGCCGCTACGAGCAGTACTTC.